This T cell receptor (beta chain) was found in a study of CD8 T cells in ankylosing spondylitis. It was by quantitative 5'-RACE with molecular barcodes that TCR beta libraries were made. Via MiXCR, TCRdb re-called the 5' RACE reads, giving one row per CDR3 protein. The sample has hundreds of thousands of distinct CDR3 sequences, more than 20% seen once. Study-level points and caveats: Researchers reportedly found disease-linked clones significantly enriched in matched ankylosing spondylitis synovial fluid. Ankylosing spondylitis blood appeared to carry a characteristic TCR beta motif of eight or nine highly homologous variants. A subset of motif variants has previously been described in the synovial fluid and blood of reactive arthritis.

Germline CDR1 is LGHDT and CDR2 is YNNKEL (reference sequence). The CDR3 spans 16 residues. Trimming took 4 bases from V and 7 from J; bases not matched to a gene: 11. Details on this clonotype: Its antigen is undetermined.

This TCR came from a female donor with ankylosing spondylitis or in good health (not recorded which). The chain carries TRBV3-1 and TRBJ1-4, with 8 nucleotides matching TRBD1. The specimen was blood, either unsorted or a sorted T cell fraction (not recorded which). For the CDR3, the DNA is TGTGCCAGCAGCCCCCACCGGACAGGGAGAGGTGAAAAACTGTTTTTT. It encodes CASSPHRTGRGEKLFF.